Listed below are T cell receptor beta chains from one sample, sequenced in a study of blood T cell repertoires in COVID-19. Only in-frame clones appear in the TCRdb table, and some are missing; sequencing was by immunoSEQ multiplex PCR. The table shows a few hundred thousand clones, with 88% occurring only once. The source material was PBMCs or T cells enriched from blood (not recorded which). These receptors all stem from a woman in her sixties in a cohort exposed to, infected with or recovered from COVID-19 (not recorded which). CDR3s include the opening cysteine and the closing phenylalanine or tryptophan. Fields, in order: clone size, D gene, J gene, V gene, CDR3 protein. D genes are given only for firm matches. For some rows the clone size is stated as once, few or many, or as a class when expanded; others skip it.

NA NA TRBJ1-4 TRBV19 CASSVDRSIGEKLFF
few NA TRBJ1-1 TRBV2 CASSEGRITEAFF
NA TRBD1 TRBJ2-7 TRBV24-1 CATSTGGYEQYF
NA NA TRBJ1-4 TRBV7-9 CASSPGTGGEKLFF
NA NA TRBJ1-3 TRBV5-1 CASSLEGTYSGNTIYF
few NA TRBJ1-4 TRBV24-1 CATSVAGPNEKLFF
NA NA TRBJ1-6 TRBV2 CASSEARAANSPLHF
NA NA TRBJ2-7 TRBV28 CASISSGIGYEQYF
NA TRBD1 TRBJ1-6 TRBV30 CAWSAGTGHSPLHF
NA NA TRBJ2-7 TRBV7-2 CASSDGNSNEQYF
NA TRBD2 TRBJ2-3 TRBV7-6 CASSDRTSGGTDTQYF
NA TRBD2 TRBJ2-1 TRBV2 CASSPGLRHGVVVDNEQFF